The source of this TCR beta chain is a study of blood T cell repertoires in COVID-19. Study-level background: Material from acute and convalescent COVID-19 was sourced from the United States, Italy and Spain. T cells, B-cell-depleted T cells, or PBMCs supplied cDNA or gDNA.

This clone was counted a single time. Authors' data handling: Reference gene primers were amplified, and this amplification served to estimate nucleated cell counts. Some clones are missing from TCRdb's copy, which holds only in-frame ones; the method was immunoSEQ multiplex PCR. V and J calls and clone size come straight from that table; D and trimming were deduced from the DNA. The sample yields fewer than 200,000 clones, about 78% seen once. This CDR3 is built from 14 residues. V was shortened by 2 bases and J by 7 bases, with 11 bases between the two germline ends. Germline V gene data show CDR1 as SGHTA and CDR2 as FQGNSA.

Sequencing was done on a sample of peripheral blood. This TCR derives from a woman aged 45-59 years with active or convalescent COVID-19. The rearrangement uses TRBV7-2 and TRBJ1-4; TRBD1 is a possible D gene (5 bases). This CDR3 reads CASSLSFGAEKLFF. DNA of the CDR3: TGTGCCAGCAGCTTAAGTTTTGGGGCTGAAAAACTGTTTTTT.